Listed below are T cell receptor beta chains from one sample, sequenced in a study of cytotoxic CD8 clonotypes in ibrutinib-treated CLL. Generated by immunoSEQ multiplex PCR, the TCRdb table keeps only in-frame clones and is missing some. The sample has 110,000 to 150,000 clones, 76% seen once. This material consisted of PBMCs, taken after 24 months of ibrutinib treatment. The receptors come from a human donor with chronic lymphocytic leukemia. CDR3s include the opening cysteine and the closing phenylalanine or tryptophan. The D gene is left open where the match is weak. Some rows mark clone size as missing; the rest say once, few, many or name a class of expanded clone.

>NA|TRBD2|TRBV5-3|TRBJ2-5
TGTGCCAGAAGCCTTTCCATAGCGGGGGGGTACCAAGAGACCCAGTACTTC
CARSLSIAGGYQETQYF
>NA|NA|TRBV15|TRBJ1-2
TGTGCCACCAGCAGAGGGGTTCTTAGGGGCGGATGGGATGGCTACACCTTC
CATSRGVLRGGWDGYTF
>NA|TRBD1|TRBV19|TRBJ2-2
TGTGCCAGTAGTAGCCCCCCGGGACAGGGAGGCACCGGGGAGCTGTTTTTT
CASSSPPGQGGTGELFF
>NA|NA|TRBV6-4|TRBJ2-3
TGTGCCAGCAGCACCGAATCTGGCACAGATACGCAGTATTTT
CASSTESGTDTQYF
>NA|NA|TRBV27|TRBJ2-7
TGTGCCAGCAGTTCCTCCGGGCCTCCACGAGACGAGCAGTACTTC
CASSSSGPPRDEQYF
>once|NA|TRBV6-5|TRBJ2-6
TGTGCCAGCAGCTCCACTGGCTACGTCCTGACTTTC
CASSSTGYVLTF
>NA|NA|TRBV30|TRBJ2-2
TGTGCCTGGAGTGTGGTGGCCGCCGGGGAGCTGTTTTTT
CAWSVVAAGELFF
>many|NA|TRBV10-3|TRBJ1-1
TGTGCCATCAGTGATAGGACGGACAACACTGAAGCTTTCTTT
CAISDRTDNTEAFF
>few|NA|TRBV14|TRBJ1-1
TGTGCCAGCAGCCAAGTCCCGGGGGCCCAGGGGGAAGCTTTCTTT
CASSQVPGAQGEAFF
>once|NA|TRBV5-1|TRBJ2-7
TGCGCCAGCAGCTTAATTCCAGGGGGGTCGGACGAGCAGTACTTC
CASSLIPGGSDEQYF
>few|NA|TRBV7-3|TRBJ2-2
TGTGCCAGCAGCTTATCCAACACCGGGGAGCTGTTTTTT
CASSLSNTGELFF
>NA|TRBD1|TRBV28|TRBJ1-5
TGTGCCAGCAGTTTAGCAGGGGGGGGCAATCAGCCCCAGCATTTT
CASSLAGGGNQPQHF
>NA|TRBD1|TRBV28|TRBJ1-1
TGTGCCAGCAGCGGGGGGGACAGAACCGATGACACTGAAGCTTTCTTT
CASSGGDRTDDTEAFF
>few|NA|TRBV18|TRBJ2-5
TGTGCCAGCTCACCAGGGGCAGCGAGTAGAGGGACCCAGTACTTC
CASSPGAASRGTQYF
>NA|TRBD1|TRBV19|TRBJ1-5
TGTGCCAGTAGTATAGCGCGGACAGGAGGTCAGCCCCAGCATTTT
CASSIARTGGQPQHF
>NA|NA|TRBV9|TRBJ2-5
TGTGCCAGCAGCCCACAGGGGGGGGGCGGTGGGACCCAGTACTTC
CASSPQGGGGGTQYF
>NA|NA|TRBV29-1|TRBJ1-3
TGCAGCGTTGAAGGCTGGGGTGGAAACACCATATATTTT
CSVEGWGGNTIYF
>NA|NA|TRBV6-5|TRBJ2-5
TGTGCCAGCAGTTACGGGGGACTTGTGAAGACCCAGTACTTC
CASSYGGLVKTQYF
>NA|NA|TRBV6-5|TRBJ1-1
TGTGCCAGCACCAAAACCCCGGCCCATGAAGCTTTCTTT
CASTKTPAHEAFF
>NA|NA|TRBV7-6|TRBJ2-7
TGTGCCAGCAGCGCACTAGCTACCTACGAGCAGTACTTC
CASSALATYEQYF
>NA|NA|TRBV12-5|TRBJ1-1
TGTGCTAGTGGTTTGGTATTAAACCGGGGGAGGGGGTCCAACACTGAAGCTTTCTTT
CASGLVLNRGRGSNTEAFF
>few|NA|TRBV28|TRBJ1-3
TGTGCCAGCAGTTTTTCGGGGTACTCTGGAAACACCATATATTTT
CASSFSGYSGNTIYF
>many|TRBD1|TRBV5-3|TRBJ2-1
TGTGCCAGAAGCCCGTCCCGGGACAGGGGCCGGAAGCCGGATGAGCAGTTCTTC
CARSPSRDRGRKPDEQFF
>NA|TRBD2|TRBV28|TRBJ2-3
TGTGCCAGCAGTTTAGGGGGTACTAGCGGCCGGGGGGATACGCAGTATTTT
CASSLGGTSGRGDTQYF
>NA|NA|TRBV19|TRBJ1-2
TGTGCCAGTAGGGTCAGGGGAACAAACTATGGCTACACCTTC
CASRVRGTNYGYTF
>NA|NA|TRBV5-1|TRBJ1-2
TGCGCCAGCAGCTTGTTGGGAGGGCCCGACTATGGCTACACCTTC
CASSLLGGPDYGYTF
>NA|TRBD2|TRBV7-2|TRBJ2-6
TGTGCCAGCAACCGGGGGGGCTCTGGGGCCAACGTCCTGACTTTC
CASNRGGSGANVLTF
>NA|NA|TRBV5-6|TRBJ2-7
TGTGCCAGCAGCTCCCCGGGGAGGAGGCCTACCTACGAGCAGTACTTC
CASSSPGRRPTYEQYF
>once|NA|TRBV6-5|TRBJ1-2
TGTGCCAGCAGCGGGGGCAGCCTCTATGGCTACACCTTC
CASSGGSLYGYTF
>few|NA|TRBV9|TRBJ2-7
TGTGCCAGCAGCGCGGACGGCTACGAGCAGTACTTC
CASSADGYEQYF
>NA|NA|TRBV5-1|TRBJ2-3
TGCGCCAGCAGCTCCCAAGCGGAAAGCACAGATACGCAGTATTTT
CASSSQAESTDTQYF
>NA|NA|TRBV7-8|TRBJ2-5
TGTGCCAGCAACAAAGGGGGGGCTCGCTCCCAAGAGACCCAGTACTTC
CASNKGGARSQETQYF
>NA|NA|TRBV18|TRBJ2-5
TGTGCCAGCTCACCAGCTCGGGAGTCTCGGGAGACCCAGTACTTC
CASSPARESRETQYF
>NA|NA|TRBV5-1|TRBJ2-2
TGCGCCAGCAGCTTGGTGGCAGAGAGTGGCGGGGAGCTGTTTTTT
CASSLVAESGGELFF
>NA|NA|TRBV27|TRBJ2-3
TGTGCCACCGGGACTTTCGGCACGCAGTATTTT
CATGTFGTQYF
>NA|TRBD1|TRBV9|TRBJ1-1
TGTGCCAGCAGCGTAGAGGGACAGGGGGCAACTGAAGCTTTCTTT
CASSVEGQGATEAFF
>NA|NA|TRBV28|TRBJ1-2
TGTGCCAGCACCCTCGGGCCCTATTATGGCTACACCTTC
CASTLGPYYGYTF
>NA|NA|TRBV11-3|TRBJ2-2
TGTGCCAGCAGCTTGTCGGTGGCCGGGGAGCTGTTTTTT
CASSLSVAGELFF
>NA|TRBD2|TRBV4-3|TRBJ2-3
TGCGCCAGCAGCCCGGCGGGGGCTAGCGGGGGGTCATACACAGATACGCAGTATTTT
CASSPAGASGGSYTDTQYF
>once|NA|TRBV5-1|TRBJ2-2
TGCGCCAGCAGCTTGGTGGCCGTTAACACCGGGGAGCTGTTTTTT
CASSLVAVNTGELFF
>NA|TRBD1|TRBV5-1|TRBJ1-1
TGCGCCAGCAGCTTAGACAGGGGGCGGAACACTGAAGCTTTCTTT
CASSLDRGRNTEAFF
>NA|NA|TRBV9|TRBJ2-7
TGTGCCAGCGGGGGGGCGGGACCCCACGAGCAGTACTTC
CASGGAGPHEQYF
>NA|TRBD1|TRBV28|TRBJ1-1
TGTGCCAGCAGTTCCCAGGGGGCGGACACTGAAGCTTTCTTT
CASSSQGADTEAFF
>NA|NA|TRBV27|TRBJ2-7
TGTGCCAGCAGTCGCGGTCCCGAGGGCGCCTACGAGCAGTACTTC
CASSRGPEGAYEQYF
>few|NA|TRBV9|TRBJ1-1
TGTGCCAGCAGCGAACAGGTGAACACTGAAGCTTTCTTT
CASSEQVNTEAFF
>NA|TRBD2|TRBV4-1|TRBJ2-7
TGCGCCAGCAGCCAAGATAAGGGACTAGGTAATTACGAGCAGTACTTC
CASSQDKGLGNYEQYF
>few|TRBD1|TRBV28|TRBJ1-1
TGTGCCAGCACCATGGGCCCGGGACAGTTCCAACCCGGGGCTTTCTTT
CASTMGPGQFQPGAFF
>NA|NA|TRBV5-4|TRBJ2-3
TGTGCCAGCAGCTTGGGGGGGCCCAGAGATACGCAGTATTTT
CASSLGGPRDTQYF
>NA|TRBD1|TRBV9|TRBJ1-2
TGTGCCAGCCACTCAGACAGGGCCGGCTACACCTTC
CASHSDRAGYTF
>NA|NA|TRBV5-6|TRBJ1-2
TGTGCCAGCAGCTTTCTGGGTGGCTACACCTTC
CASSFLGGYTF
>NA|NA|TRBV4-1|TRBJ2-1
TGCGCCAGCAGCCAAGACAGGAGCTCCTACAATGAGCAGTTCTTC
CASSQDRSSYNEQFF
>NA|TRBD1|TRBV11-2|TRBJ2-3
TGTGCCAGCAGCCCTACAGGGGGGACTAGCACAGATACGCAGTATTTT
CASSPTGGTSTDTQYF
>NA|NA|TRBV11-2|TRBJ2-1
TGTGCCAGCAGTCGAGAGAGCTCCTACAATGAGCAGTTCTTC
CASSRESSYNEQFF
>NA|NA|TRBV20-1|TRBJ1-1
TGCAGTGCCACCGGGGGATTAGAAGCTTTCTTT
CSATGGLEAFF
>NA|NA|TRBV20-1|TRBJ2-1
TGCAGTGCTACAGACAATGAGCAGTTCTTC
CSATDNEQFF